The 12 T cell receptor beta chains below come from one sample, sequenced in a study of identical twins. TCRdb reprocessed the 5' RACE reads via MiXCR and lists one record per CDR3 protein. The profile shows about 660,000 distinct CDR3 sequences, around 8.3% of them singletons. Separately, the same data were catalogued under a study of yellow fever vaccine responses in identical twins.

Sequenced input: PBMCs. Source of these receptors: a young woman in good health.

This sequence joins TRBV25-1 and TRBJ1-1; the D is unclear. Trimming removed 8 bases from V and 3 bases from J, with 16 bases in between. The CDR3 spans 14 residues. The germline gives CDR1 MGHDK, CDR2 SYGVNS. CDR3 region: CASSAVGMHTEAFF. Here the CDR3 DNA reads TGTGCCAGCTCCGCCGTGGGGATGCACACTGAAGCTTTCTTT.

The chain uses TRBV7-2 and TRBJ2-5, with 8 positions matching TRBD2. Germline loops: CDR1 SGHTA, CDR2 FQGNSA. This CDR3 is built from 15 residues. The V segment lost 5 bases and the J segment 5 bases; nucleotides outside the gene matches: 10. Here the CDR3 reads CASSTIPGGTETQYF. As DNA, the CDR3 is TGTGCCAGCAGCACTATACCGGGGGGGACCGAGACCCAGTACTTC.

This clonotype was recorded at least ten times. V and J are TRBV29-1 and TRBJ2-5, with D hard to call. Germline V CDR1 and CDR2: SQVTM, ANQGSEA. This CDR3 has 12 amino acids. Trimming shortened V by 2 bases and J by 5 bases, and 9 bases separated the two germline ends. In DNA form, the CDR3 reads TGCAGCGTTGAATATGAGAAGGAGACCCAGTACTTC. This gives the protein CSVEYEKETQYF.

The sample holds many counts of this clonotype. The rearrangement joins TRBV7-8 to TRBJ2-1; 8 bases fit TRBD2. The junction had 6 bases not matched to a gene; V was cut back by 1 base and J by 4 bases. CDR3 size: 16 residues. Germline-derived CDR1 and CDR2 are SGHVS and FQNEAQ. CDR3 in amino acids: CASSLEMSGGYNEQFF. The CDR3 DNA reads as TGTGCCAGCAGCTTAGAGATGAGCGGGGGATACAATGAGCAGTTCTTC.

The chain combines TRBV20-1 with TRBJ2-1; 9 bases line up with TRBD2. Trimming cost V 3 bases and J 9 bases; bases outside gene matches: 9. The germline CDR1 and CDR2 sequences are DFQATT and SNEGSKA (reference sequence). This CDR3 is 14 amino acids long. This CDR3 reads CSASRGRASGEQFF. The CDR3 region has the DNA TGCAGTGCTAGTCGCGGGAGGGCCTCGGGTGAGCAGTTCTTC.

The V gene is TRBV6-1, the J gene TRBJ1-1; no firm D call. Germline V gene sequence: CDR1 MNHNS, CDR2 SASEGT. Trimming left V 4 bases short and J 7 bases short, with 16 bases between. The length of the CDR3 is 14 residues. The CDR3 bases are TGTGCCAGCAGTGTCGAAGACCGGCGTAGTGAAGCTTTCTTT. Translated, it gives CASSVEDRRSEAFF.

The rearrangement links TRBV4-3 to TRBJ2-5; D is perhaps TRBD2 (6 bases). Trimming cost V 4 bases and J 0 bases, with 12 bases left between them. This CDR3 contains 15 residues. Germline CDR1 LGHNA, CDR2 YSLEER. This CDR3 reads CASSRRLANQETQYF. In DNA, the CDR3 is TGCGCCAGCAGCCGGCGCCTAGCGAACCAAGAGACCCAGTACTTC.

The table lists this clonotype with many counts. The CDR3 DNA reads as TGTGCCAGCTCACCCGACGACGAGCAGTACTTC. This gives the protein CASSPDDEQYF. J is TRBJ2-7 and V is TRBV18, with D hard to call. Trimming removed 3 bases from V and 5 bases from J, with 5 bases in between. Germline-derived CDR1 and CDR2 are KGHSH and LQKENI. The CDR3 is made up of 11 amino acids.

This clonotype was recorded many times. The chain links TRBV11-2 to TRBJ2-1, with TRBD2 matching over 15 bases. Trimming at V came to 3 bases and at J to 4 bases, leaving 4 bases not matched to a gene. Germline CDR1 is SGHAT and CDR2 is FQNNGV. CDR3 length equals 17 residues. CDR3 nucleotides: TGTGCCAGCAGCTTGGGACTAGCGGGGGGCCTTTACAATGAGCAGTTCTTC. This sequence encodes CASSLGLAGGLYNEQFF.

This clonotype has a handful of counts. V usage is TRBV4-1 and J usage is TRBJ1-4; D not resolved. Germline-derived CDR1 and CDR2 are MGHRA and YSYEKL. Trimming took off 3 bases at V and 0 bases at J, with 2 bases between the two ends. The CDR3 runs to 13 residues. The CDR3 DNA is TGCGCCAGCAGCCAGTCAACTAATGAAAAACTGTTTTTT. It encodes CASSQSTNEKLFF.

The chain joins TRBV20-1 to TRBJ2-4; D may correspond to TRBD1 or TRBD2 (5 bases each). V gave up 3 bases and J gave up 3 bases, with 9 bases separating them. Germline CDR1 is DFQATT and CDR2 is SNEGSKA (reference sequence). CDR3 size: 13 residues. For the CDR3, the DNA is TGCAGTGCTAGCATGGGGGTCAAAAACATTCAGTACTTC. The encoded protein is CSASMGVKNIQYF.

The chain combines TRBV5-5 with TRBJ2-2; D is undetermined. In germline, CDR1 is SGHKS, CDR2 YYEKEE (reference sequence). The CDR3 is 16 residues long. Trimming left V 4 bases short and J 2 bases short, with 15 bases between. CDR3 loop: CASSPPAGVNTGELFF. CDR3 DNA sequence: TGTGCCAGCAGCCCCCCCGCCGGCGTCAACACCGGGGAGCTGTTTTTT.